The 10 T cell receptor beta chains below come from one sample, sequenced in a study of shared clonotypes between healthy human individuals. Sequenced by immunoSEQ multiplex PCR; TCRdb stores in-frame clones only, minus some. Among about 490,000 clones listed, roughly 78% were seen once. The sample was PBMCs. The receptors come from a woman in her thirties or forties in good health. Some clones in this sample may be carry-over from other donors' samples.

CDR3 region: CASSVDEDRGLNTEAFF. DNA for the CDR3: TGTGCCAGCAGCGTAGATGAGGACAGGGGGCTGAACACTGAAGCTTTCTTT. This rearrangement joins TRBV9 to TRBJ1-1, with TRBD1 matching 11 bases. Unmatched junction bases numbered 4, after V lost 0 bases and J lost 0 bases. The CDR3 has 17 amino acids. Germline CDR1 reads SGDLS; CDR2 reads YYNGEE.

Concerning this clone: This specimen includes other DNA sequences encoding the same CDR3. The rearrangement uses TRBV6-6 and TRBJ2-7, with D unclear. CDR3 length: 12 amino acids. V dropped 5 bases and J dropped 2 bases, with 7 bases sitting between them. In germline, CDR1 is MNHNY, CDR2 SVGAGI (reference sequence). For the CDR3, the DNA is TGTGCCAGCAGTCCAGTAGCCTACGAGCAGTACTTC. Translated, it gives CASSPVAYEQYF.

The chain links TRBV6-1 to TRBJ2-5, with 11 bases that match TRBD1. This CDR3 spans 13 amino acids. From germline, CDR1 is MNHNS and CDR2 SASEGT. The trim removed 6 bases at V and 5 bases at J, leaving 2 bases unmatched. CDR3 amino acids: CASRWTGGETQYF. The CDR3 DNA sequence: TGTGCCAGCAGGTGGACAGGGGGCGAGACCCAGTACTTC.

At least ten counts were recorded for this clone. The rearrangement links TRBV28 to TRBJ2-1, with TRBD2 matching over 8 bases. The CDR3 contains 14 residues. Germline trimming cut 10 bases from V and 0 bases from J; bases unmatched to any gene: 5. The V gene's germline CDR1 is MDHEN and CDR2 SYDVKM. For the CDR3, the DNA is TGTGCCACCGCGGGGGGAAGCTCCTACAATGAGCAGTTCTTC. Protein product: CATAGGSSYNEQFF.

V and J are TRBV30 and TRBJ1-2; TRBD1 might be the D (6 bases). The germline V and J ends were trimmed by 3 bases and 4 bases, with 18 bases remaining between them. The germline CDR1 and CDR2 sequences are GTSNPN and SVGIG (reference sequence). The CDR3 loop spans 15 amino acids. Here the CDR3 reads CAWSALNPDSYGYTF. Here the CDR3 DNA reads TGTGCCTGGAGCGCACTTAACCCGGACAGCTATGGCTACACCTTC.

This chain links TRBV30 with TRBJ2-1; 10 nucleotides agree with TRBD2. Germline V lookup: CDR1 GTSNPN, CDR2 SVGIG (reference sequence). The length of the CDR3 is 15 residues. V lost 0 bases and J lost 4; bases outside the gene matches: 3. The CDR3 sequence is CAWSVGLAVYNEQFF. The CDR3 nucleotides read TGTGCCTGGAGTGTAGGACTAGCGGTATACAATGAGCAGTTCTTC.

The V and J genes are TRBV19 and TRBJ2-5; 11 bases line up with TRBD2. CDR3 length: 17 amino acids. V dropped 10 bases and J dropped 5; count of bases not matched to a gene: 18. Germline CDR1 reads LNHDA; CDR2 reads SQIVND (reference sequence). The DNA for the CDR3 is TGTGCCACCTCGACGGCTAGATCTAGCGGGAGGCGGGAGACCCAGTACTTC. Amino acids: CATSTARSSGRRETQYF.

The chain combines TRBV5-4 with TRBJ2-1, with 10 bases matching TRBD2. The CDR3 spans 15 residues. Germline assignment: CDR1 SGHNT and CDR2 YYREEE (reference sequence). Unmatched junction bases numbered 7, after V lost 2 bases and J lost 8 bases. The CDR3, as DNA: TGTGCCAGCAGCTTCCCTAGCGGGAGTTATCATGAGCAGTTCTTC. It codes for CASSFPSGSYHEQFF.

Concerning this clone itself: The sample has other DNA sequences that encode this CDR3 too. The chain uses TRBV7-9 and TRBJ1-2; D uncertain. Germline V gives CDR1 SEHNR, CDR2 FQNEAQ (reference sequence). The V gene lost 1 base and the J gene lost 5 bases, with 8 bases spanning the gap. The CDR3 has 13 amino acids. CDR3 in DNA: TGTGCCAGCAGCTTAGGAGAAGGGTATGGCTACACCTTC. Translated, it gives CASSLGEGYGYTF.

This clone came up once. This sequence joins TRBV18 and TRBJ2-7; D is possibly TRBD2 (5 bases). Trimming cost V 5 bases and J 6 bases, with 14 bases left between them. Germline CDR1 is KGHSH and CDR2 is LQKENI. This CDR3 has 13 residues. The CDR3 DNA is TGTGCCAGCTCATCCGGACTGGACTCCGAGCAGTACTTC. It codes for CASSSGLDSEQYF.